Below, 29 T cell receptor beta chains from the same sample are listed, as sequenced in a study of control samples from healthy donors and cancer patients. Measured with immunoSEQ multiplex PCR; TCRdb has only the in-frame clones, and not every one. The sample shows some 200,000 clones, approximately 95% of them seen only once. Sequenced material: blood. Source of these receptors: a young man in good health.

The V and J genes are TRBV7-3 and TRBJ2-1, with 10 bases fitting TRBD2. V shed 6 bases, J shed 5 bases, and the junction held 7 bases outside the gene matches. The germline V gene encodes CDR1 SGHTA and CDR2 FQGTGA. This CDR3 spans 15 amino acids. CDR3 protein: CASSQSGGANNEQFF. DNA of the CDR3: TGTGCCAGCAGTCAAAGCGGGGGGGCCAACAATGAGCAGTTCTTC.

This clone has a single count. The rearrangement links TRBV5-1 to TRBJ1-1; unclear D gene. This CDR3 has 15 amino acids. Germline V gene sequence: CDR1 SGHRS, CDR2 YFSETQ. The germline V and J ends were trimmed by 0 bases and 4 bases, with 13 bases remaining between them. This CDR3 reads CASSLDPGWTTEAFF. CDR3 bases: TGCGCCAGCAGCTTGGATCCGGGGTGGACCACTGAAGCTTTCTTT.

In DNA, the CDR3 is TGTGCCAGCAGCTTTTTTACGAACACCGGGGAGCTGTTTTTT. This encodes CASSFFTNTGELFF. The chain links TRBV5-6 to TRBJ2-2; no clear D. The CDR3 contains 14 residues. Looked up from germline, CDR1 is SGHDT and CDR2 is YYEEEE. The V and J ends lost 2 bases and 0 bases respectively, with 5 bases between them. Full variable domain (missing parts from reference TRBV5-6 and TRBJ2-2): DAGVTQSPTHLIKTRGQQVTLRCSPKSGHDTVSWYQQALGQGPQFIFQYYEEEERQRGNFPDRFSGHQFPNYSSELNVNALLLGDSALYLCASSFFTNTGELFFGEGSRLTVL.

The chain joins TRBV11-2 to TRBJ2-1; the match to TRBD2 covers 10 bases. V lost 2 bases and J lost 6; bases outside the gene matches: 7. CDR1 and CDR2 from the germline V gene are SGHAT and FQNNGV. The CDR3 has 16 residues. The CDR3 is CASSLSAGGPGNEQFF. In nucleotides, the CDR3 is TGTGCCAGCAGCTTATCAGCGGGGGGGCCGGGCAATGAGCAGTTCTTC.

The DNA of the CDR3 is TGTGCCATCAGTGAAACGTACGGAGTCATGAACACTGAAGCTTTCTTT. It translates to CAISETYGVMNTEAFF. The rearrangement joins TRBV10-3 to TRBJ1-1; unclear D gene. CDR1 is ENHRY, CDR2 SYGVKD, per germline. V dropped 3 bases and J dropped 0 bases, with 14 bases sitting between them. The CDR3 is 16 residues long.

The V and J genes are TRBV6-6 and TRBJ2-2; 9 bases fit TRBD1. Germline V CDR1 and CDR2: MNHNY, SVGAGI (reference sequence). This CDR3 has 16 amino acids. With 2 bases clipped from V and 6 bases from J, the junction kept 7 bases outside the gene matches. The CDR3 DNA reads TGTGCCAGCAGTTACCGACAGGGGGTTCCCCCCGGGGAGCTGTTTTTT. It codes for CASSYRQGVPPGELFF.

The chain joins TRBV6-5 to TRBJ1-2; the D gene is possibly TRBD1 (5 bases). CDR3 length: 14 residues. Germline-derived CDR1 and CDR2 are MNHEY and SVGAGI. Deletions cut 5 bases from V and 8 bases from J, with 18 bases between. This chain's CDR3 is CASSQRSGVFGYTF. The CDR3 DNA sequence: TGTGCCAGCAGTCAACGTTCGGGGGTCTTCGGCTACACCTTC.

CDR3 bases: TGTGCCAGTAGTATCATCGGGACAGGGAACACAGATACGCAGTATTTT. This codes for CASSIIGTGNTDTQYF. The chain combines TRBV19 with TRBJ2-3, with 9 bases matching TRBD1. This CDR3 has 16 amino acids. The ends lost 3 bases at V and 2 bases at J; junction bases unmatched: 6. The V gene's germline CDR1 is LNHDA and CDR2 SQIVND (reference sequence). Variable domain in full (rest from reference TRBV19 and TRBJ2-3): DGGITQSPKYLFRKEGQNVTLSCEQNLNHDAMYWYRQDPGQGLRLIYYSQIVNDFQKGDIAEGYSVSREKKESFPLTVTSAQKNPTAFYLCASSIIGTGNTDTQYFGPGTRLTVL.

The J gene is TRBJ2-3, the V gene TRBV9, with a tentative D call TRBD2 (7 bases). Trimming pared 0 bases from V and 5 bases from J, leaving 13 bases between. The CDR3 contains 15 residues. Germline V CDR1 and CDR2: SGDLS, YYNGEE. The CDR3 spells CASSVGRGAGDTQYF. The CDR3 bases are TGTGCCAGCAGCGTAGGTCGGGGGGCGGGAGATACGCAGTATTTT.

The rearrangement joins TRBV7-3 to TRBJ2-1; D might be TRBD2 (7 bases). This CDR3 spans 15 amino acids. The V gene lost 5 bases and the J gene lost 9 bases, with 20 bases spanning the gap. Germline loops: CDR1 SGHTA, CDR2 FQGTGA. CDR3 loop: CASSPGGGATAEQFF. The DNA for the CDR3 is TGTGCCAGCAGCCCCGGCGGGGGCGCGACGGCTGAGCAGTTCTTC.

The rearrangement uses TRBV5-1 and TRBJ1-4; TRBD1 agrees at 8 bases. The CDR3 covers 14 residues. The germline gives CDR1 SGHRS, CDR2 YFSETQ. The V and J ends lost 3 bases and 8 bases, in that order; junction bases with no gene match: 6. The CDR3 DNA reads TGCGCCAGCAGCTCTAGGACAGGGACCGAAAAACTGTTTTTT. Protein: CASSSRTGTEKLFF.

Comments on this clone: An end of the junction differs from the germline gene, which may be a read error. CDR3: CASSLAASVSYEQYF. CDR3 nucleotide sequence: TGTGCCAGCAGCCTAGCGGCTAGCGTCTCCTACGAGCAGTACTTC. V and J are TRBV7-2 and TRBJ2-7; 7 bases match TRBD2. Germline V gene data show CDR1 as SGHTA and CDR2 as FQGNSA. The CDR3 length is 15 residues.

The chain uses TRBV30 and TRBJ2-3; either TRBD1 or TRBD2 may supply D (6 bases each). The germline V gene encodes CDR1 GTSNPN and CDR2 SVGIG (reference sequence). The CDR3 is made up of 14 amino acids. Deletions cut 2 bases from V and 3 bases from J, with 12 bases between. CDR3 residues: CAWSKGGLTDTQYF. The CDR3 region has the DNA TGTGCCTGGAGTAAGGGGGGCCTAACAGATACGCAGTATTTT.

The V gene is TRBV30, the J gene TRBJ2-3; no clear D gene. From germline, CDR1 is GTSNPN and CDR2 SVGIG (reference sequence). The CDR3 runs 13 residues. Trimming removed 0 bases at V and 1 base at J, with 5 bases between. The CDR3 DNA is TGTGCCTGGAGTGTACGGGGCACAGATACGCAGTATTTT. Translation: CAWSVRGTDTQYF.

This chain links TRBV2 with TRBJ1-1; 7 nucleotides agree with TRBD1. The CDR3 length is 14 residues. Germline loops: CDR1 SNHLY, CDR2 FYNNEI. The V and J ends lost 4 bases and 3 bases, in that order; junction bases with no gene match: 5. CDR3 protein: CASSADRSYTEAFF. The CDR3 DNA is TGTGCCAGCAGTGCGGACAGGAGTTACACTGAAGCTTTCTTT.

This chain joins TRBV6-5 and TRBJ2-6; D ambiguous. Trimming removed 5 bases at V and 0 bases at J, with 8 bases between. There are 15 residues in the CDR3. Germline V gene sequence: CDR1 MNHEY, CDR2 SVGAGI. The CDR3, as DNA: TGTGCCAGCAGTACGCGCCACTCTGGGGCCAACGTCCTGACTTTC. Encoded protein: CASSTRHSGANVLTF.

CDR3 DNA: TGTGCCAGCACGGCTCGGGACCTACGAGAGACCCAGTACTTC. Its protein is CASTARDLRETQYF. The genes are TRBV7-8 and TRBJ2-5; TRBD1 or TRBD2 may be the D gene (5 bases each). V lost 7 bases and J 4 bases, leaving 16 bases between the germline ends. This CDR3 region has 14 residues. Germline V CDR1 and CDR2: SGHVS, FQNEAQ.

CDR3 nucleotides: TGTGCCAGCAGCCCAGGGGACCTGGGGACTGAAGCTTTCTTT. Its protein is CASSPGDLGTEAFF. The V gene is TRBV6-2 or TRBV6-3, the J gene TRBJ1-1; TRBD1 is a possible D gene (6 bases). CDR3 length equals 14 residues. Per germline, CDR1 MNHEY and CDR2 SVGEGT. V dropped 6 bases and J dropped 5 bases, with 16 bases sitting between them.

The J gene is TRBJ2-2, the V gene TRBV5-4, with D tentatively TRBD2 (7 bases). The V end was cut by 3 bases, the J end by 1 base, with 13 bases between. Germline V gene lookup returns CDR1 SGHNT and CDR2 YYREEE (reference sequence). The CDR3 sequence is 16 residues long. Here the CDR3 reads CASSWGGGQNTGELFF. Here the CDR3 DNA reads TGTGCCAGCAGCTGGGGCGGGGGCCAGAACACCGGGGAGCTGTTTTTT.

The CDR3 nucleotides are TGTGCCAGCAGTGACGGTCGGGGAAGGGCTTTCTTT. This gives the protein CASSDGRGRAFF. The chain has TRBV6-4 and TRBJ1-1; unclear D gene. The V end lost 2 bases, the J end lost 11 bases, and 12 bases lay between the germline ends. CDR1 is MRHNA, CDR2 SNTAGT, per germline. The CDR3 loop spans 12 amino acids.

The chain carries TRBV2 and TRBJ2-1; 7 bases are a match to TRBD2. Germline trimming cut 1 base from V and 6 bases from J; bases unmatched to any gene: 6. This CDR3 comprises 15 residues. Per the germline V gene, CDR1 is SNHLY and CDR2 is FYNNEI. The DNA of the CDR3 is TGTGCCAGCAGTGAAGTGACTAGCTCTAGCAATGAGCAGTTCTTC. Translated, it gives CASSEVTSSSNEQFF.

The table lists this clone with a count of one. The chain links TRBV10-2 to TRBJ2-4; TRBD2 matches at 9 bases. The CDR3 runs 15 residues. CDR1 and CDR2 (germline): WSHSY, SAAADI. V shed 4 bases, J shed 4 bases, and the junction held 5 bases outside the gene matches. CDR3 protein: CASSVVAGGKNIQYF. As DNA, the CDR3 is TGCGCCAGCAGTGTGGTCGCGGGGGGGAAAAACATTCAGTACTTC.

The rearrangement links TRBV5-4 to TRBJ2-1, with a possible D match to TRBD1 (6 bases). This CDR3 comprises 17 residues. CDR1 SGHNT and CDR2 YYREEE come from the germline V gene (reference sequence). V was pared by 3 bases and J by 0 bases, with 16 bases between. The CDR3: CASSYNRQAVSYNEQFF. The CDR3 DNA reads TGTGCCAGCAGCTATAATAGACAGGCCGTCTCCTACAATGAGCAGTTCTTC.

V gene TRBV4-1 combines with J gene TRBJ1-6; D is perhaps TRBD1 (5 bases). Germline V gene sequence: CDR1 MGHRA, CDR2 YSYEKL. The V end was cut by 1 base, the J end by 8 bases, with 9 bases between. This CDR3 has 14 amino acids. The CDR3 bases are TGCGCCAGCAGCCAAGCCAGGGTTTATTCACCCCTCCACTTT. This encodes CASSQARVYSPLHF.

As regards this clone: The sample carries other DNA sequences with the same CDR3. This chain uses TRBV27 with TRBJ2-7; 8 bases agree with TRBD1. V trimming: 5 bases; J trimming: 2 bases; junction bases outside the gene matches: 5. Germline CDR1 MNHEY, CDR2 SMNVEV (reference sequence). This CDR3 has 14 residues. The CDR3: CASSHRDRTYEQYF. Written as DNA, the CDR3 is TGTGCCAGCAGTCACCGGGACAGGACCTACGAGCAGTACTTC.

J is TRBJ2-6 and V is TRBV7-2, with 11 positions matching TRBD2. This CDR3 is built from 18 residues. Germline-derived CDR1 and CDR2 are SGHTA and FQGNSA. Germline trimming cut 6 bases from V and 1 base from J; bases unmatched to any gene: 8. CDR3 region: CASRSSGGRWSGANVLTF. As DNA, the CDR3 is TGTGCCAGCAGATCTAGCGGGGGGCGCTGGTCTGGGGCCAACGTCCTGACTTTC. Based on the CDR3 plus reference TRBV7-2 and TRBJ2-6, the full variable domain is GAGVSQSPSNKVTEKGKDVELRCDPISGHTALYWYRQSLGQGLEFLIYFQGNSAPDKSGLPSDRFSAERTGGSVSTLTIQRTQQEDSAVYLCASRSSGGRWSGANVLTFGAGSRLTVL.

V and J are TRBV28 and TRBJ1-1, with D possibly TRBD1 on 6 matching bases. The germline CDR1 and CDR2 sequences are MDHEN and SYDVKM. CDR3 length equals 13 residues. Trimming shortened V by 9 bases and J by 1 base, and 12 bases separated the two germline ends. Written as DNA, the CDR3 is TGTGCCAGTCTGAGGGGGACGAACACTGAAGCTTTCTTT. It encodes CASLRGTNTEAFF.

This clone appeared a single time. This chain connects TRBV2 to TRBJ1-1; TRBD1 might be the D (5 bases). Looked up from germline, CDR1 is SNHLY and CDR2 is FYNNEI. V gave up 6 bases and J gave up 0 bases, with 11 bases separating them. The CDR3 sequence is 14 residues long. The CDR3 here is CASSRSTVNTEAFF. The CDR3 DNA is TGTGCCAGCAGCCGCTCGACAGTGAACACTGAAGCTTTCTTT.

The CDR3 reads CATSGTGQPRPTYEQYF. The CDR3 region has the DNA TGTGCCACCAGTGGGACCGGACAGCCCCGTCCTACCTACGAGCAGTACTTC. The chain combines TRBV24-1 with TRBJ2-7; a possible D gene is TRBD1 (6 bases). The germline V and J ends were trimmed by 5 bases and 2 bases, with 21 bases remaining between them. Germline V gives CDR1 KGHDR, CDR2 SFDVKD. This CDR3 comprises 17 residues.